This T cell receptor beta chain was retrieved from a study of radiotherapy plus CTLA-4 blockade in lung cancer. The study's findings and limits: TCR clones originating in tumors grew in number in blood after radiotherapy plus ipilimumab. Reports identified early blood T cell clone dynamics, with interferon-beta, as the best response predictor.

Remarks on this clone: The antigen remains undetermined.

It was focal radiation plus CTLA-4 blockade with ipilimumab that patients with chemo-refractory metastatic non-small-cell lung cancer received. The data were produced by immunoSEQ multiplex PCR, yet TCRdb's version contains in-frame clones alone and is incomplete. The sample lists around 80,000 clones, roughly 80% occurring once. Here the sequenced sample was peripheral blood, taken from a patient treated with radiotherapy plus ipilimumab. The sequence came from a human donor with non-small cell lung cancer who had stable disease on radiotherapy plus ipilimumab.

CDR3 in amino acids: CASSSKDGTNTEAFF. The CDR3 region has the DNA TGTGCCAGCAGCTCGAAGGACGGTACGAACACTGAAGCTTTCTTT. This sequence joins TRBV5-4 and TRBJ1-1; D call uncertain. This CDR3 comprises 15 residues. Trimming removed 3 bases from V and 1 base from J, with 13 bases in between. CDR1 and CDR2 (germline): SGHNT, YYREEE (reference sequence).